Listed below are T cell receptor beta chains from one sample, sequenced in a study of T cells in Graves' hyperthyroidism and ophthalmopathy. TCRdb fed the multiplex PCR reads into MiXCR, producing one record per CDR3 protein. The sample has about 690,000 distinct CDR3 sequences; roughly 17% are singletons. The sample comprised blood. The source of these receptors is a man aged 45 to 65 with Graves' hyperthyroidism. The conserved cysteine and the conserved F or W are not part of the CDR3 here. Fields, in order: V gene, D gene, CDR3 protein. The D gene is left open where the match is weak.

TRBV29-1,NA,SVEEGGARGGETQY
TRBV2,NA,ASSRASEPLTDTQY
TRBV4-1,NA,ASSQDPGALGTEAF
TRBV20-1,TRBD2,SAPVGGTSGTQQY
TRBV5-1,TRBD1,ASSLGDRAYNEQF
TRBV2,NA,ASSEQAYEQY
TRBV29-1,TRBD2,SVEGGSRYEQY
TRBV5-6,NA,ASRSGRFTDTQY
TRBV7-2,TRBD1,ASSLGGTASYGYT
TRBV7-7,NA,ASSLNRDEKLF
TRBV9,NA,ASSERPNTEAF
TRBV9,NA,ASSLAGTFYNEQF
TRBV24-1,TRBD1,ATSDTGQGGNQPQH
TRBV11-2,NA,ASSSTRVWNEQF
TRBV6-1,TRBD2,ASKPPGASGPDTQY
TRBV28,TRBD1,ASSLRFWDRGKFQENIQY
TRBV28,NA,ASSLRQAHTGELF
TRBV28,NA,ATMLFGEQF
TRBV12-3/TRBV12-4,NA,ASTPTGTTNTEAF
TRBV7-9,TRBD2,ASSPGGLSGRADGTQY
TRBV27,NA,ASSSTSYEQY
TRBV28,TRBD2,ASKPGGSGGTDTQY
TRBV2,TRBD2,ASSDGVRRLAGTQETQY
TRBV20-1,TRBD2,SARDLILAEATDTQY
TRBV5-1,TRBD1,ASSQGTGGLETQY
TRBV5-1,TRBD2,ASSLAPATSLETQY
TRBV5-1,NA,ASSQSTAANYGYT
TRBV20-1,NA,SARLGGRADYGYT
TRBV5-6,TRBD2,ASSAQLAGGPSHEQY
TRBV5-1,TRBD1,ASSLRDRSSEQY
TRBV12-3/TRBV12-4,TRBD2,ASSPGGLAYEQY
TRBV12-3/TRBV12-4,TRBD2,ASSSSAGRASNEQF
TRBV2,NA,ASSFLGVLDEKLF
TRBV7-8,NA,ASSSLVGAGQTSTDTQY
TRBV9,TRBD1,ASSEQGRGDTEAF
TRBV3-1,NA,ASSNHGQSSYEQY
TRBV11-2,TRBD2,ASSMTSGTDTQY
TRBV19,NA,ASSGWTDRGEQY
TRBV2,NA,ASSDLGTGGELF
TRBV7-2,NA,ASSLRGKGGTDTQY
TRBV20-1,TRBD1,SARVHRQGDRTEQY
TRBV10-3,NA,AISDTLGQHNYEQY
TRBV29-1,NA,SVTGRGSYNEQF